This TCR beta chain emerged from a study of OX40 agonist ivuxolimab in advanced cancers. In terms of the full investigation: The costimulatory receptor OX40 (CD134) was targeted by ivuxolimab, a fully human IgG2 agonistic monoclonal antibody. Partial responses occurred in three dose-escalation patients, of whom one had hepatocellular carcinoma and two had cutaneous melanoma. In the dose-escalation cohort, around four fifths of patients were male, and the mean age was around 65 years with a range of about 20 to 80. Intravenous ivuxolimab was administered to patients every 2 weeks at six dose levels: 0.01, 0.1, 0.3, 1.5, 3 and 10 mg/kg. The point of sequencing TCRbeta in the periphery was to test whether ivuxolimab changed TCR sequence diversity and drove clonal T-cell expansion. Of the roughly 54 dose-escalation patients, hepatocellular carcinoma was present in about 20, melanoma in some 15, renal cell carcinoma in 9 and head and neck cancer in 9. The paper covers the monotherapy dose-escalation part of the phase I ivuxolimab trial, which included N = 52 patients. Patients were allowed to have had prior anti-PD-1, anti-PD-L1 or anti-CTLA-4 therapy, and approximately 40% of the dose-escalation patients had previously received checkpoint inhibitors. Summary of the overall study and its limitations: Low levels of normalized T-cell clonal expansion were also seen in some patients who did not respond. In the 0.1-3.0 mg/kg groups, partial responders were among the patients with the lowest normalized peripheral clonal expansion, particularly in CD8+ T cells. At doses from 0.1 to 3.0 mg/kg, clonal expansion was seen in both CD4+ and CD8+ blood T cells between baseline and week 6. After ivuxolimab, expanded clones were on average more numerous among CD8+ T cells than among CD4+ T cells. The antigen specificity of the clonally expanded peripheral T cells was not determined.

The trial excluded patients who had a history of autoimmune disease or were on systemic immunosuppression. Peripheral blood for TCR sequencing was collected from all dose cohorts at baseline, on cycle 4 day 1, and on cycle 7 day 1. Samples were obtained from an open-label, multicenter, first-in-human phase I dose-escalation trial of ivuxolimab. Adults with locally advanced or metastatic melanoma, renal cell, hepatocellular, or head and neck squamous cell carcinoma were enrolled in the trial. Before TCR sequencing, CD4+ T cells and CD8+ T cells from peripheral blood were sorted into separate populations. Remarks on this clone: Its binding antigen is unknown. Base qualities were left out, and no much larger clone turns up one base away.

Genomic DNA was extracted from sorted cells for sequencing of the TCRbeta CDR3 region. The immunoSEQ Assay was used for sequencing of TCRbeta CDR3 regions. TCRdb's version of the immuneACCESS table is confined to in-frame rearrangements and falls short of the full clone set. An unresolved V gene accounts for under half of the shortfall where checked; the remainder is of unknown origin. Here the sample has tens of thousands of clones; 80% to 95% occur a single time. About 0.7% of the sample comes from the top ten. This clonotype was sampled from an adult with an advanced solid tumor such as melanoma, head and neck, liver or kidney cancer. The source was CD4+ or CD8+ T cells sorted from blood, collected in a trial of the OX40 agonist ivuxolimab.

The CDR3 region reads CASSLAETRNTIYF. The DNA reads TGTGCCAGCAGCTTAGCCGAGACACGAAACACCATATATTTT. The chain is encoded by TRBV7-9 joined to TRBJ1-3, with the D gene call left open. V loses 0 bases of germline sequence and J loses 5 bases, and the interval between the two ends is 8 bases. Taken from cysteine to phenylalanine, the CDR3 has 14 residues. The sequence is cut down to CDR3 DNA, 42 bases in frame from base 1. Sequences SEHNR (CDR1) and FQNEAQ (CDR2) are obtained from the germline V gene (reference sequence).